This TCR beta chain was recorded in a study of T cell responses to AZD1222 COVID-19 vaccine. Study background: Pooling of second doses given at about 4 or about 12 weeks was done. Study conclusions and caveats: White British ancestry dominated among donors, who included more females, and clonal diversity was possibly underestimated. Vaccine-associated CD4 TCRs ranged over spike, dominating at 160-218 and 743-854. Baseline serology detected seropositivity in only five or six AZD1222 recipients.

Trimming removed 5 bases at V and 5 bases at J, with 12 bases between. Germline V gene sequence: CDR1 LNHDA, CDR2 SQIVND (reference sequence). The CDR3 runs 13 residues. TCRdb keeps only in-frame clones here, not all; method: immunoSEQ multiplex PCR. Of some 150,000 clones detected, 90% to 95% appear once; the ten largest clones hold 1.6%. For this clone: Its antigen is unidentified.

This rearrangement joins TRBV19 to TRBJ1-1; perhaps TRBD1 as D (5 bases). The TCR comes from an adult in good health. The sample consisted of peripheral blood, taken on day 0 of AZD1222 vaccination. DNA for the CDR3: TGTGCCAGTAGTCTTCAGGGTTTGACTGAAGCTTTCTTT. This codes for CASSLQGLTEAFF.